These T cell receptor beta chains were read from a single sample in a study of identical twins. One entry per CDR3 protein results from TCRdb running MiXCR on the 5' RACE reads. Altogether 1.5 million to 2 million distinct CDR3 sequences are present, about 32% being singletons, with the ten largest covering more than 0.25%. What was sequenced was cord blood. These receptors originate from a newborn girl in good health. CDR3s include the opening cysteine and the closing phenylalanine or tryptophan. The order of the fields is D gene, clone size, V gene, J gene, CDR3 protein, CDR3 DNA. D genes are given only for firm matches. A row's size may be missing; if present it is once, few, many or a size class.

>-|many|TRBV29-1|TRBJ2-7
CSVVPTVSYEQYF
TGCAGCGTTGTACCGACTGTCTCCTACGAGCAGTACTTC
>TRBD1|-|TRBV9|TRBJ2-7
CASSVETGRLYEQYF
TGTGCCAGCAGCGTAGAGACAGGGAGACTCTACGAGCAGTACTTC
>-|few|TRBV27|TRBJ1-2
CASSLSAGVGYGYTF
TGTGCCAGCAGTTTATCGGCAGGGGTCGGCTATGGCTACACCTTC
>TRBD2|few|TRBV5-1|TRBJ2-7
CASSTSGGRGYEQYF
TGCGCCAGCAGCACCTCGGGCGGGAGAGGGTACGAGCAGTACTTC
>-|few|TRBV5-6|TRBJ1-2
CASSLATEGPYGYTF
TGTGCCAGCAGCTTGGCCACCGAGGGGCCCTATGGCTACACCTTC
>-|few|TRBV9|TRBJ2-1
CASSVHSGLSSYNEQFF
TGTGCCAGCAGCGTACATAGCGGCCTAAGCTCCTACAATGAGCAGTTCTTC
>-|-|TRBV6-2/TRBV6-3|TRBJ2-1
CASSYGQQKQFF
TGTGCCAGCAGTTACGGCCAGCAGAAGCAGTTCTTC
>TRBD1|many|TRBV29-1|TRBJ1-4
CSVRSPGQTEKLFF
TGCAGCGTCCGGTCCCCGGGACAGACGGAAAAACTGTTTTTT
>TRBD2|-|TRBV7-8|TRBJ2-5
CASSEGLAGNNEQYF
TGTGCCAGCAGCGAGGGACTAGCGGGAAACAATGAGCAGTACTTC
>-|-|TRBV4-1|TRBJ2-1
CASSQDLRGEQFF
TGCGCCAGCAGCCAAGATCTTCGGGGTGAGCAGTTCTTC
>TRBD2|-|TRBV6-1|TRBJ2-7
CASNRLAGDYEQYF
TGTGCCAGCAATAGACTAGCGGGGGACTACGAGCAGTACTTC
>-|-|TRBV7-9|TRBJ1-1
CASSLRRLRNTEAFF
TGTGCCAGCAGCTTACGAAGGCTTAGGAACACTGAAGCTTTCTTT
>-|-|TRBV5-1|TRBJ2-7
CASSLRGTSYNEQYF
TGCGCCAGCAGCTTGCGGGGAACTAGTTACAATGAGCAGTACTTC
>TRBD1|few|TRBV24-1|TRBJ1-1
CATMPGGVATEAFF
TGTGCCACCATGCCAGGGGGTGTCGCGACTGAAGCTTTCTTT
>-|few|TRBV27|TRBJ1-2
CASSRTAVYGYTF
TGTGCCAGCAGCCGGACAGCTGTATATGGCTACACCTTC
>-|-|TRBV19|TRBJ2-6
CASSTQWSGANVLTF
TGTGCCAGTAGTACCCAGTGGTCTGGGGCCAACGTCCTGACTTTC
>-|-|TRBV28|TRBJ2-3
CASSLAMSGTDTQYF
TGTGCCAGCAGTTTGGCAATGTCAGGCACAGATACGCAGTATTTT
>-|-|TRBV19|TRBJ1-1
CASSTENTEAFF
TGTGCCAGTAGTACGGAGAACACTGAAGCTTTCTTT
>-|-|TRBV3-1|TRBJ2-3
CASSQDPLRVKPTDTQYF
TGTGCCAGCAGCCAAGATCCCCTCCGGGTGAAACCCACAGATACGCAGTATTTT
>-|-|TRBV4-2|TRBJ2-5
CASSRGTRWETQYF
TGTGCCAGCAGCCGCGGGACCCGGTGGGAGACCCAGTACTTC
>-|-|TRBV11-2|TRBJ2-1
CASSISVGQTEQFF
TGTGCCAGCAGCATATCCGTGGGTCAGACAGAGCAGTTCTTC
>TRBD2|once|TRBV20-1|TRBJ2-6
CSASTGGVSGANVLTF
TGCAGTGCTAGCACGGGGGGGGTCTCTGGGGCCAACGTCCTGACTTTC
>-|few|TRBV20-1|TRBJ1-4
CSAVRQPLNEKLFF
TGCAGTGCCGTAAGACAGCCCCTTAATGAAAAACTGTTTTTT
>-|-|TRBV7-2|TRBJ1-1
CASSLEGSWGTEAFF
TGTGCCAGCAGCTTAGAGGGGTCGTGGGGCACTGAAGCTTTCTTT
>TRBD1|-|TRBV5-1|TRBJ1-1
CASSLRGQAFMNTEAFF
TGCGCCAGCAGCTTGCGGGGACAGGCTTTTATGAACACTGAAGCTTTCTTT
>TRBD2|many|TRBV4-1|TRBJ2-7
CASSRSGLAAYEQYF
TGCGCCAGCAGCCGTTCGGGACTAGCGGCCTACGAGCAGTACTTC